This T cell receptor beta chain was sequenced during a study of glioma-infiltrating T cells after dendritic cell vaccination. Turning to the study itself: Between about 2003 and 2013, patients got autologous tumor lysate-pulsed dendritic cell vaccines.

Primers: 60 V beta forward and 13 J beta reverse. Profiled with immunoSEQ multiplex PCR; TCRdb holds only in-frame clones, not every one. The profile shows around 60,000 clones, around nine tenths of them singletons. Time point reported: after dendritic cell vaccination, including at tumor progression/relapse. Isocitrate dehydrogenase mutation was absent in all glioblastoma patients. PBMC were collected before vaccination, two weeks after the third vaccination, and at progression. CDR3 length: 13 amino acids. CDR1 SGHNT and CDR2 YYREEE come from the germline V gene (reference sequence). V was clipped by 5 bases and J by 4 bases; unmatched bases: 5.

V gene TRBV5-4 combines with J gene TRBJ1-1; 7 nucleotides line up with TRBD1. This specimen was blood, taken after dendritic cell vaccination. This TCR came from a human donor with glioblastoma. CDR3 protein: CASRTDRVTEAFF. The CDR3 DNA reads as TGTGCCAGCAGAACTGACAGGGTCACTGAAGCTTTCTTT.